The 2 T cell receptor beta chains below were found in one sample sequenced in a study of cytomegalovirus exposure and HLA in healthy donors. Sequencing used immunoSEQ multiplex PCR; TCRdb keeps in-frame clones, though not all of them. Found here are under 60,000 clones, 88% of them singletons; the top ten hold roughly 6.7%. The sample taken for sequencing was PBMCs. Source of these receptors: a woman under 40 in good health and CMV-seronegative.

The chain couples TRBV15 to TRBJ2-7; weak D call: TRBD1 (5 bases). Germline V gene data show CDR1 as LNHNV and CDR2 as YYDKDF (reference sequence). V lost 3 bases and J lost 5, with 20 bases in between. This CDR3 region has 16 residues. Here the CDR3 DNA reads TGTGCCACCAGCAGTCAGGGCGACACCGGTCCCAACGAGCAGTACTTC. Protein sequence: CATSSQGDTGPNEQYF.

The J gene is TRBJ1-1, the V gene TRBV7-7, with 7 bases lining up with TRBD1. This CDR3 is 16 amino acids long. The V gene end was trimmed by 5 bases and the J gene end by 4 bases; junction bases not matched to a gene: 13. Per the germline V gene, CDR1 is SSHAT and CDR2 is FNYEAQ (reference sequence). The CDR3 coding sequence is TGTGCCAGCAGCCCCTACTCACAGGGGCTCGCCACTGAAGCTTTCTTT. Translation: CASSPYSQGLATEAFF.